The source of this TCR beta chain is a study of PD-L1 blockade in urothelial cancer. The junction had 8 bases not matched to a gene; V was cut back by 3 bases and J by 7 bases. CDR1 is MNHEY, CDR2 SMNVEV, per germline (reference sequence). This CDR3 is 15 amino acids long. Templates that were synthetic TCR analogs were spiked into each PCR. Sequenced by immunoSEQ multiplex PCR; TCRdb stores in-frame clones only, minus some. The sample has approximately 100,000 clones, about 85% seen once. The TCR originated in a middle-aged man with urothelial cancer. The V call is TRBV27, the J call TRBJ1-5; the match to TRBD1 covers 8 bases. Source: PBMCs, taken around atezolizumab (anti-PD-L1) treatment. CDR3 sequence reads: CASSFSGTGNQPQHF. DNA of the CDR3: TGTGCCAGCAGTTTCTCCGGGACAGGTAACCAGCCCCAGCATTTT.